This T cell receptor (beta chain) was retrieved from a study of OX40 agonist ivuxolimab in advanced cancers. Sequencing was performed with immunoSEQ multiplex PCR; in TCRdb, only in-frame clones are kept and a portion is missing. The sample holds 14,000 or so clones, more than 70% seen once. Germline V gives CDR1 MNHEY, CDR2 SVGAGI. The CDR3 runs 12 residues. V dropped 2 bases and J dropped 7 bases, with 6 bases sitting between them. The sample in question was CD4+ or CD8+ T cells sorted from blood, obtained in a trial of the OX40 agonist ivuxolimab. The V call is TRBV6-5, the J call TRBJ2-1; D assignment may be TRBD1 or TRBD2 (5 bases each). The receptor comes from an adult with an advanced solid tumor such as melanoma, head and neck, liver or kidney cancer. DNA of the CDR3: TGTGCCAGCAGTTACGGGGGTAATGAGCAGTTCTTC. As protein: CASSYGGNEQFF.